Included here is one T cell receptor (beta chain) sequence, with context. Its antigen remains unknown. The patients all showed relapse after autologous stem cell transplantation, while their brentuximab vedotin exposure varied. Per germline, CDR1 MNHEY and CDR2 SMNVEV (reference sequence). This CDR3 spans 17 amino acids. V was shortened by 4 bases and J by 2 bases, with 19 bases between the two germline ends. The data originate from a study of PD-1 blockade in classical Hodgkin lymphoma. Study-wide results and limits: After ASCT, patients who started nivolumab under 1 year later were excluded. Researchers reported that CD4+ TCR diversity, though not CD8+, rose significantly by C4D1. When set against healthy donors, newly diagnosed patients were reported to show lower baseline TCR diversity. Newly diagnosed and completely responding patients shared comparable baseline diversity.

The data were produced by immunoSEQ multiplex PCR, yet TCRdb's version contains in-frame clones alone and is incomplete. Counted here are 55,000 to 60,000 clones, approximately 89% occurring once; the ten biggest clones make up more than 9%. This chain joins TRBV27 and TRBJ2-3, with D hard to call. The sequence derives from a human donor with classical Hodgkin lymphoma. Here the sequenced sample was peripheral blood mononuclear cells (PBMCs), taken before the second cycle of nivolumab. CDR3 bases: TGTGCCAGCAGTTCGAGAGGCAGTCTAGGGCCCACAGATACGCAGTATTTT. As protein: CASSSRGSLGPTDTQYF.